This T cell receptor (beta chain) was profiled in a study of post-analysis software for immune sequencing data. Whole-study context: The courses of disease that were included comprised relapsing-remitting, secondary progressive and progressive-relapsing multiple sclerosis.

About this clonotype: Its antigen is undetermined.

Study-level findings and limits: Five TRBV segments, TRBV5-6, TRBV5-1 and TRBV20-1 among them, were found more frequent in patients than controls. With F measure, samples from one preparation batch clustered together strongly. Significantly lower normalized Chao1 diversity was found in patients with multiple sclerosis relative to controls.

CDR1 is SEHNR, CDR2 FQNEAQ, per germline (reference sequence). CDR3 length: 14 residues. Deletions cut 4 bases from V and 7 bases from J, with 17 bases between. Included in the TCR beta cDNA libraries were unique molecular identifiers. TCRdb passed the PCR reads through MiXCR, listing each CDR3 protein once. The data show 500,000 to 600,000 distinct CDR3 sequences, around 44% seen once. This TCR was recovered from a girl aged 10 to 17 with multiple sclerosis. The sequenced material came from blood. V gene TRBV7-9 combines with J gene TRBJ2-7, with no clear D. CDR3 loop: CASSSQTRSREQYF. CDR3 coding DNA: TGTGCCAGCAGCTCCCAGACTCGATCGCGGGAGCAGTACTTC. Based on the CDR3 plus reference TRBV7-9 and TRBJ2-7, the full variable domain is DTGVSQNPRHKITKRGQNVTFRCDPISEHNRLYWYRQTLGQGPEFLTYFQNEAQLEKSRLLSDRFSAERPKGSFSTLEIQRTEQGDSAMYLCASSSQTRSREQYFGPGTRLTVT.